The 9 T cell receptor beta chains below come from one sample, sequenced in a study of OX40 agonist ivuxolimab in advanced cancers. Profiled with immunoSEQ multiplex PCR; TCRdb holds only in-frame clones, not every one. The sample consists of approximately 74,000 clones, 85% to 95% of them appearing once. This specimen was CD4+ or CD8+ T cells sorted from blood, taken in a trial of the OX40 agonist ivuxolimab. These receptors originate from an adult with an advanced solid tumor such as melanoma, head and neck, liver or kidney cancer.

The genes are TRBV27 and TRBJ2-7, with D possibly called TRBD1 or TRBD2 (6 bases each). V lost 7 bases and J 2 bases, leaving 18 bases between the germline ends. The CDR3 covers 15 residues. Germline CDR1 MNHEY, CDR2 SMNVEV (reference sequence). The CDR3 loop is CASNPRRGSPYEQYF. CDR3 DNA: TGTGCCAGCAACCCACGGAGGGGGAGTCCCTACGAGCAGTACTTC.

The chain joins TRBV27 to TRBJ1-5, with a possible D match to TRBD1 (6 bases). V shed 2 bases and J shed 4 bases, with 9 bases lying between them. In germline, CDR1 is MNHEY, CDR2 SMNVEV (reference sequence). This CDR3 spans 14 amino acids. The chain's CDR3 is CASSLGQQNQPQHF. The CDR3 DNA is TGTGCCAGCAGTTTAGGACAGCAAAATCAGCCCCAGCATTTT.

The genes are TRBV6-5 and TRBJ2-7, with 9 bases that match TRBD1. CDR1 is MNHEY, CDR2 SVGAGI, per germline. The V and J ends lost 4 bases and 0 bases, in that order; junction bases with no gene match: 1. The CDR3 runs 14 residues. This CDR3 is CASSWDRDSYEQYF. The CDR3 nucleotides are TGTGCCAGCAGTTGGGACAGGGACTCCTACGAGCAGTACTTC.

The chain recombines TRBV4-3 with TRBJ1-1; D unclear. The CDR3 totals 15 residues. Germline values: CDR1 LGHNA, CDR2 YSLEER. The ends were cut back, 0 bases at V and 0 bases at J, with 8 bases in the middle. This chain's CDR3 is CASSQEWQLNTEAFF. Written as DNA, the CDR3 is TGCGCCAGCAGCCAAGAATGGCAGCTGAACACTGAAGCTTTCTTT.

V and J are TRBV30 and TRBJ1-1; a weak D match, TRBD1 (6 bases). The CDR3 totals 11 residues. Germline values: CDR1 GTSNPN, CDR2 SVGIG (reference sequence). V lost 5 bases and J lost 5, with 9 bases in between. The DNA of the CDR3 is TGTGCCTGGCTAACAGGGACTGAAGCTTTCTTT. Its protein product is CAWLTGTEAFF.

The CDR3 coding sequence is TGTGCCAGCAGTACCATAGATACCACTGAAGCTTTCTTT. Its protein product is CASSTIDTTEAFF. The genes are TRBV16 and TRBJ1-1; no clear D. The CDR3 has 13 residues. Trimming stripped 6 bases from V and 4 bases from J, with 12 bases between. The germline V gene has CDR1 KGHSY and CDR2 FQNENV.

J is TRBJ2-7 and V is TRBV27, with 7 bases fitting TRBD1. Germline V gives CDR1 MNHEY, CDR2 SMNVEV (reference sequence). The CDR3 has 15 amino acids. J gave up 4 bases and V 5 bases, and 11 bases lay outside the gene matches. CDR3 protein: CASSLWGTAFYEQYF. CDR3 in DNA: TGTGCCAGCAGTCTCTGGGGGACAGCTTTTTACGAGCAGTACTTC.

The chain employs TRBV6-7 and TRBJ2-7; 10 bases align to TRBD2. TRBV6-7 is labeled an ORF, and its function is uncertain. There are 17 residues in the CDR3. With V trimmed by 2 bases and J by 2 bases, 9 bases remained unmatched. CDR3: CASSYLQLAGITYEQYF. The CDR3 DNA follows: TGTGCCAGCAGTTACCTCCAACTAGCGGGGATTACCTACGAGCAGTACTTC.

The CDR3 spells CASSYLRTDYGYTF. The CDR3 coding sequence is TGTGCCAGCAGTTACCTCAGGACTGATTATGGCTACACCTTC. This rearrangement joins TRBV6-6 to TRBJ1-2; D is uncertain. Deletions cut 2 bases from V and 5 bases from J, with 12 bases between. The CDR3 covers 14 residues. CDR1 and CDR2 from the germline V gene are MNHNY and SVGAGI (reference sequence).